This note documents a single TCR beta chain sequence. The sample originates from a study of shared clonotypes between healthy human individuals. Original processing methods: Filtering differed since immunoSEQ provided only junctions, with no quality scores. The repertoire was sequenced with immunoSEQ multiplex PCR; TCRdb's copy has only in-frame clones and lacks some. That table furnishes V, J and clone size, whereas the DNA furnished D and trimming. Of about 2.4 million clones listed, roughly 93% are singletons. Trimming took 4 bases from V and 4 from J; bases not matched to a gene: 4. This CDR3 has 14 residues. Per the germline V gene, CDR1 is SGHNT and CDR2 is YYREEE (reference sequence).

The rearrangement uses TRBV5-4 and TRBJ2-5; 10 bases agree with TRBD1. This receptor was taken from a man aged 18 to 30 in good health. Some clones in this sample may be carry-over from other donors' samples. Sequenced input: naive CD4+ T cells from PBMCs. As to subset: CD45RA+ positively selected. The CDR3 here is CASSRQGARETQYF. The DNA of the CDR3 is TGTGCCAGCAGCAGACAGGGGGCTCGAGAGACCCAGTACTTC.